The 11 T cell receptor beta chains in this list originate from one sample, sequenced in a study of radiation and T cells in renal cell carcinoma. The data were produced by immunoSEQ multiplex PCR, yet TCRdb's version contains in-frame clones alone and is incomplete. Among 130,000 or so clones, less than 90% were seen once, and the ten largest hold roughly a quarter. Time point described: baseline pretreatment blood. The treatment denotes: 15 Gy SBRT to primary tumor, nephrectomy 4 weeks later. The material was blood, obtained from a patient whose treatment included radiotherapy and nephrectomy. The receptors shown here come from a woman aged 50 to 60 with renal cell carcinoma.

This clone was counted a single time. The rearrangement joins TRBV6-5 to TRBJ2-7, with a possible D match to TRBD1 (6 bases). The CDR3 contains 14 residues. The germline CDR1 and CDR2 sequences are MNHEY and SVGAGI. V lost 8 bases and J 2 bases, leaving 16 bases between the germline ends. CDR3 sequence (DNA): TGTGCCAGCTCGTCGTCGGACAGACCCTACGAGCAGTACTTC. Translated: CASSSSDRPYEQYF.

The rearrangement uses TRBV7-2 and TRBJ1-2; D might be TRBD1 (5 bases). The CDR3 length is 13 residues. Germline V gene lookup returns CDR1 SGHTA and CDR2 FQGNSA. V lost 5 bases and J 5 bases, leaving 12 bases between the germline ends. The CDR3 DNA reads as TGTGCCAGCAGCCCCCTACGGACATATGGCTACACCTTC. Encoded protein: CASSPLRTYGYTF.

CDR3 DNA sequence: TGTGCCAGCAGCGTGAAGGGAGTCCAATACGAGCAGTACTTC. Protein product: CASSVKGVQYEQYF. The rearrangement joins TRBV7-2 to TRBJ2-7, with D tentatively TRBD2 (5 bases). V was trimmed by 5 bases and J by 4 bases, leaving 15 bases between them. Germline assignment: CDR1 SGHTA and CDR2 FQGNSA. CDR3 length: 14 residues.

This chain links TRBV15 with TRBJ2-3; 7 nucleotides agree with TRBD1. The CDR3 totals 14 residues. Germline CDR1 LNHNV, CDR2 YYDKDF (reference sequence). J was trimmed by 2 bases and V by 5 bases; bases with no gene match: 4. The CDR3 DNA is TGTGCCACCAGCGGTGGGACAGCCACAGATACGCAGTATTTT. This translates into CATSGGTATDTQYF. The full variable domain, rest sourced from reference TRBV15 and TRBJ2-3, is DAMVIQNPRYQVTQFGKPVTLSCSQTLNHNVMYWYQQKSSQAPKLLFHYYDKDFNNEADTPDNFQSRRPNTSFCFLDIRSPGLGDTAMYLCATSGGTATDTQYFGPGTRLTVL.

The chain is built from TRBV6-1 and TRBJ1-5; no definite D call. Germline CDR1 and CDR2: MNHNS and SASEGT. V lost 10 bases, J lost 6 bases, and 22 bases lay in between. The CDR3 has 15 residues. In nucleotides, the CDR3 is TGTGCCACCGGCACCCTCCCAGGTCGAGGTCAGCCCCAGCATTTT. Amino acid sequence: CATGTLPGRGQPQHF.

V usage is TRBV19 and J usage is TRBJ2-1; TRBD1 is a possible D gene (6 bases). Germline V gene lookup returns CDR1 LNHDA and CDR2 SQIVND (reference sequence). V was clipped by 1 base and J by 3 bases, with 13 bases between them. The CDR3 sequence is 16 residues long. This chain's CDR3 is CASSIGDTPFYNEQFF. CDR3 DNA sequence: TGTGCCAGTAGTATAGGGGACACACCGTTCTACAATGAGCAGTTCTTC.

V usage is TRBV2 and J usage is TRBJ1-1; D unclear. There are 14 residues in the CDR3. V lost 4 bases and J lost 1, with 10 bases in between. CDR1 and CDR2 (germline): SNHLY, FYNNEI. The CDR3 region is CASSGGGANTEAFF. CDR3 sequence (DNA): TGTGCCAGCAGTGGAGGCGGAGCGAACACTGAAGCTTTCTTT. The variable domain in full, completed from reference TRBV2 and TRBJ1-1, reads EPEVTQTPSHQVTQMGQEVILRCVPISNHLYFYWYRQILGQKVEFLVSFYNNEISEKSEIFDDQFSVERPDGSNFTLKIRSTKLEDSAMYFCASSGGGANTEAFFGQGTRLTVV.

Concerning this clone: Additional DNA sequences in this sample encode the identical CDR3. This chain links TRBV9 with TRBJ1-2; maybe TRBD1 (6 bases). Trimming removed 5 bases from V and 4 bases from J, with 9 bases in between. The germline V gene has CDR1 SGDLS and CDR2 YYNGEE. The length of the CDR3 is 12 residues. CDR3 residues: CASSADSYGYTF. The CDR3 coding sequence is TGTGCCAGCAGTGCGGACAGCTATGGCTACACCTTC.

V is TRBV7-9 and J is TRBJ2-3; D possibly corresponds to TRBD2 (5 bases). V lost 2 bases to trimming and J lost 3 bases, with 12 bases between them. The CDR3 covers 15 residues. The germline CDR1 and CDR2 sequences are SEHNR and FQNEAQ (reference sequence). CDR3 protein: CASSLYTSRTDTQYF. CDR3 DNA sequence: TGTGCCAGCAGCTTATATACTAGTCGTACAGATACGCAGTATTTT.

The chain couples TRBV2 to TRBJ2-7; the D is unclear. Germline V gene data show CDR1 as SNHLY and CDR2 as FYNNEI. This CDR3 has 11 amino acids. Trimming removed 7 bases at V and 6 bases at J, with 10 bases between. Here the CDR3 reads CASTPWSEQYF. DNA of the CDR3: TGTGCCAGCACTCCATGGTCCGAGCAGTACTTC.

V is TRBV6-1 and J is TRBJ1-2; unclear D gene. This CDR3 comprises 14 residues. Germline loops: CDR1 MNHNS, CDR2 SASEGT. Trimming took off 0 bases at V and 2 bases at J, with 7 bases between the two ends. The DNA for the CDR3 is TGTGCCAGCAGTGAAGCGCCCAGAAACTATGGCTACACCTTC. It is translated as CASSEAPRNYGYTF.